Following are 11 T cell receptor beta chains from one sample sequenced in a study of chemoradiotherapy in HPV16-positive cancers. Profiled with immunoSEQ multiplex PCR; TCRdb holds only in-frame clones, not every one. The table includes 36,000 or so clones, about 80% detected once. The sequencing used blood, collected from a patient who underwent chemoradiotherapy. The receptors derive from a human donor with HPV-associated anogenital cancer.

This sequence joins TRBV2 and TRBJ2-5; 7 bases are a match to TRBD2. The CDR3 contains 13 residues. Germline V gives CDR1 SNHLY, CDR2 FYNNEI. The V segment lost 6 bases and the J segment 4 bases; nucleotides outside the gene matches: 5. The CDR3 loop reads CASSRDYRETQYF. CDR3 in DNA: TGTGCCAGCAGCCGGGACTACAGAGAGACCCAGTACTTC.

The chain links TRBV25-1 to TRBJ2-5; D ambiguous. The CDR3 totals 14 residues. The V end was cut by 3 bases, the J end by 1 base, with 9 bases between. The germline CDR1 and CDR2 sequences are MGHDK and SYGVNS. The DNA for the CDR3 is TGTGCCAGCAGTGATCTTTACAGCCAAGAGACCCAGTACTTC. This sequence encodes CASSDLYSQETQYF.

The V call is TRBV19, the J call TRBJ1-1; D unclear. Trimming stripped 6 bases from V and 0 bases from J, with 5 bases between. The CDR3 sequence is 12 residues long. The V gene's germline CDR1 is LNHDA and CDR2 SQIVND (reference sequence). The CDR3 bases are TGTGCCAGTAGGTATTTGAACACTGAAGCTTTCTTT. Its translation: CASRYLNTEAFF.

V and J are TRBV4-1 and TRBJ2-7, with a weak D call TRBD2 (6 bases). Germline-derived CDR1 and CDR2 are MGHRA and YSYEKL. CDR3 length: 15 residues. Trimming took off 4 bases at V and 4 bases at J, with 17 bases between the two ends. In nucleotides, the CDR3 is TGCGCCAGCAGCCCCCGGGTCCCGGGGGTTTACGAGCAGTACTTC. It yields the protein CASSPRVPGVYEQYF.

This clone has just a few counts. V gene TRBV7-2 combines with J gene TRBJ1-2; TRBD1 matches at 8 bases. The CDR3 has 13 residues. J lost 4 bases, V lost 8 bases, and 6 bases had no gene match. Per germline, CDR1 SGHTA and CDR2 FQGNSA. CDR3 bases: TGTGCCAGCCGCGGACAGGGAGGCTATGGCTACACCTTC. Its protein product is CASRGQGGYGYTF.

CDR3 bases: TGTGCCACCAGCAGATCCACGGACGCCGGGAGGCTGTTTTTT. Translation gives CATSRSTDAGRLFF. The gene calls are TRBV15 and TRBJ2-2; a weak D match, TRBD2 (6 bases). Germline-derived CDR1 and CDR2 are LNHNV and YYDKDF (reference sequence). V lost 2 bases to trimming and J lost 13 bases, with 17 bases between them. The CDR3 covers 14 residues.

This clone was picked up a small number of times. The genes are TRBV6-1 and TRBJ1-2; the match to TRBD1 covers 7 bases. CDR3 length: 14 residues. V was pared by 1 base and J by 4 bases, with 3 bases of the junction left unmatched. In germline, CDR1 is MNHNS, CDR2 SASEGT. The CDR3 region has the DNA TGTGCCAGCAGTGAAGTGGACAGGTTCTATGGCTACACCTTC. Its protein product is CASSEVDRFYGYTF.

V and J are TRBV6-5 and TRBJ2-7, with D possibly being TRBD1 or TRBD2 (5 bases each). Germline V gene data show CDR1 as MNHEY and CDR2 as SVGAGI. Between the trimmed V and J ends, which lost 4 bases and 11 bases, there was a span of 15 bases. The CDR3 totals 12 residues. CDR3 protein: CASSWDQGPKYF. As DNA, the CDR3 is TGTGCCAGCAGTTGGGACCAGGGTCCGAAGTACTTC.

V is TRBV7-6 and J is TRBJ2-2; D remains ambiguous. This CDR3 spans 12 amino acids. Germline V gene sequence: CDR1 SGHVS, CDR2 FNYEAQ. Trimming pared 3 bases from V and 6 bases from J, leaving 5 bases between. The CDR3 reads CASSLGSGELFF. In DNA, the CDR3 is TGTGCCAGCAGCTTGGGTTCCGGGGAGCTGTTTTTT.

V gene TRBV19 combines with J gene TRBJ2-7; D unclear. Germline lookup yields CDR1 LNHDA and CDR2 SQIVND (reference sequence). V was shortened by 5 bases and J by 5 bases, with 10 bases between the two germline ends. This CDR3 is built from 12 residues. The CDR3 DNA reads as TGTGCCAGTAGTGGGTCGTCGGACGAGCAGTACTTC. It specifies CASSGSSDEQYF.

The chain couples TRBV5-1 to TRBJ1-4, with 10 bases fitting TRBD1. V shed 4 bases and J 0 bases; nucleotides not matched to a gene: 3. Germline loops: CDR1 SGHRS, CDR2 YFSETQ. The length of the CDR3 is 16 residues. The CDR3 protein is CASSQGQGTTNEKLFF. CDR3 in DNA: TGCGCCAGCAGCCAGGGACAGGGGACAACTAATGAAAAACTGTTTTTT. Full variable domain (outside the CDR3, taken from reference TRBV5-1 and TRBJ1-4): KAGVTQTPRYLIKTRGQQVTLSCSPISGHRSVSWYQQTPGQGLQFLFEYFSETQRNKGNFPGRFSGRQFSNSRSEMNVSTLELGDSALYLCASSQGQGTTNEKLFFGSGTQLSVL.